This TCR beta chain is drawn from a study of neurological immune-mediated disorders. Synthesis of cDNA used 5'RACE (with 10-nucleotide random UMIs). Each CDR3 protein is one row after TCRdb ran MiXCR on the 5' RACE reads. The sample holds around 68,000 distinct CDR3 sequences, approximately 3.7% seen once. This clonotype was picked up many times. Its antigen is not known. Unsorted libraries were generated from 2 million PBMCs held at -80 degrees C. Study results and limitations: There was no clinical or MRI feature that was associated with the multiple sclerosis repertoire cluster.

Germline V gene data show CDR1 as SNHLY and CDR2 as FYNNEI. V dropped 11 bases and J dropped 1 base, with 12 bases sitting between them. This CDR3 spans 13 amino acids. The sequence derives from a man in his fifties with multiple sclerosis. The V and J genes are TRBV2 and TRBJ2-1; a possible D gene is TRBD2 (6 bases). The specimen sequenced was PBMCs. The CDR3 DNA reads as TGTGCCGGACTACAGGATTCCTACAATGAGCAGTTCTTC. It is translated as CAGLQDSYNEQFF.